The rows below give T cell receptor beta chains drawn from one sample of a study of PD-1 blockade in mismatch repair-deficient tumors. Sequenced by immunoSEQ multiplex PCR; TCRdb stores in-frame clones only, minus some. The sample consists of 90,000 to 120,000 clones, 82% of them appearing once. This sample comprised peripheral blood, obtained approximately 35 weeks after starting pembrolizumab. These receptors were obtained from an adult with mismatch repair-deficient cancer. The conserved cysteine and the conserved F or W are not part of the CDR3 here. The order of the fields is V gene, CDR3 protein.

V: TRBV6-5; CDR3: ASSYQRQGGGNTIY
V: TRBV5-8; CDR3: ASSGGGGTRHYEQY
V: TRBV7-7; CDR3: ASSSVSGGVDTQY
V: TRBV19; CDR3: ASSIGGSSNQPQH
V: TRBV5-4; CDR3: ASSLEAFTDTQY
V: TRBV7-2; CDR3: ASSRQGSYEQY
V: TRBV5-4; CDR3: ASSFTGGMETQY
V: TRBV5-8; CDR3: ASRGRGVNEQF
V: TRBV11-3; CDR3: ASSPGLGPEQF
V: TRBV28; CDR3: ASKFTGTYEQY
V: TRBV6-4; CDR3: ASSESWEGETQY
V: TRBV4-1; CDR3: ASSQEPGYNEQF
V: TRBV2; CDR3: ASREQGGQPQH
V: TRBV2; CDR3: ASRATGNNQPQH
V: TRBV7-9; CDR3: ASGGVPRPSSSGNTIY
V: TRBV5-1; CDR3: ASSRDRGLAEAF
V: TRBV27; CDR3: ASSLSTFSYEQY
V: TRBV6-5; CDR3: ASTTDEQY
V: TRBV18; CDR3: ASSPYQGDRNEQF
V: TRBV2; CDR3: ASRGSLAGPQF